This is a list of T cell receptor beta chains from one sample in a study of blood T cells in healthy people across ages. TCRdb passed the 5' RACE reads through MiXCR, listing each CDR3 protein once. The repertoire has around 670,000 distinct CDR3 sequences, about 30% of them found once; the top ten carry 15% to 19%. Source material: blood. The receptors here all came from a woman older than 75 in good health. CDR3s include the opening cysteine and the closing phenylalanine or tryptophan. D genes are given only for firm matches. Rows may omit the clone size; those that give it use once, few, many or a size class.

size	V	J	D	length	DNA	CDR3
many	TRBV7-8	TRBJ2-5	TRBD1	17	TGTGCCAGCAGCCCAGGGACAGTCGTCCCCGCCAAGGAGACCCAGTACTTC	CASSPGTVVPAKETQYF
many	TRBV5-6	TRBJ2-3	TRBD2	16	TGTGCCAGCAGCTTGGATCTAGCGGGGAACACAGATACGCAGTATTTT	CASSLDLAGNTDTQYF
many	TRBV20-1	TRBJ1-2	TRBD1	15	TGCAGTGCTAGAGAAGGGACCCAGGGGGGGCATGGCTACACCTTC	CSAREGTQGGHGYTF
many	TRBV9	TRBJ2-5	-	14	TGTGCCAGCTCCAATGGCCAGACACAAGAGACCCAGTACTTC	CASSNGQTQETQYF
many	TRBV9	TRBJ2-4	TRBD1	16	TGTGCCAGCAGCGTAGACGAGGGGGCGGCCAAAAACATTCAGTACTTC	CASSVDEGAAKNIQYF
once	TRBV10-3	TRBJ2-7	-	13	TGTGCCGGCAGTGCTGTGGACGGGTACGAGCAGTACTTC	CAGSAVDGYEQYF
-	TRBV18	TRBJ2-1	-	13	TGTGCCAGCTCACCGGTGACAGGTGGTGGGCAGTTCTTC	CASSPVTGGGQFF
many	TRBV6-1	TRBJ1-1	-	12	TGTGCCAGCAGTGAGTGGGGCACTGAAGCTTTCTTT	CASSEWGTEAFF
few	TRBV7-2	TRBJ2-5	-	15	TGTGCCAGCAGCTTGGCGGGAAGAGGGAGAGAGGCCCAGTACTTC	CASSLAGRGREAQYF
few	TRBV30	TRBJ2-3	-	14	TGTGCCTGGAAAAAACAGGGTGAAGCAGATACGCAGTATTTT	CAWKKQGEADTQYF
-	TRBV6-1	TRBJ2-7	TRBD2	17	TGTGCCAGCAGTGACATCGGCGGGAGGGAAAGAACCTACGAGCAGTACTTC	CASSDIGGRERTYEQYF
many	TRBV7-2	TRBJ2-3	TRBD2	16	TGTGCCAGTTCCCCGAGACTAGCGGGGGGCACAGATACGCAGTATTTT	CASSPRLAGGTDTQYF
many	TRBV20-1	TRBJ2-3	TRBD1	14	TGCAGTGCTAGTGACAGGGGATTCACAGATACGCAGTATTTT	CSASDRGFTDTQYF
few	TRBV2	TRBJ2-4	-	15	TGTGCCAGCAGTGCGCCCACGGGAGCCAAAAACATTCAGTACTTC	CASSAPTGAKNIQYF
-	TRBV12-3/TRBV12-4	TRBJ2-3	-	15	TGTGCCAGCAATTTAGCATTCGGGAGAGCAGATACGCAGTATTTT	CASNLAFGRADTQYF
many	TRBV7-9	TRBJ2-7	TRBD2	13	TGTGCCAGCAGCAAGACTCTAGCGGTAGAGCAGTACTTC	CASSKTLAVEQYF
-	TRBV24-1	TRBJ1-2	TRBD1	15	TGTGCCACCAGTGATGCCCGGACAGGGGAGATTGGCTACACCTTC	CATSDARTGEIGYTF
many	TRBV20-1	TRBJ2-7	TRBD2	13	TGCAGTGCTGCCGGGACTAGCGCCCACGAGCAGTACTTC	CSAAGTSAHEQYF
many	TRBV20-1	TRBJ1-5	-	12	TGCAGTGCTAGAAGGCGAAATCAGCCCCAGCATTTT	CSARRRNQPQHF
many	TRBV20-1	TRBJ2-7	TRBD1	13	TGCAGTGCTAGCACAGGACAGGCCGACGAGCAGTACTTC	CSASTGQADEQYF
many	TRBV5-1	TRBJ1-5	-	15	TGCGCCAGCAGCTTGGGTCCAGGCTTCAATCAGCCCCAGCATTTT	CASSLGPGFNQPQHF
few	TRBV9	TRBJ1-1	-	14	TGTGCCAGCAGCGTAGCAGGCAGGGGTACTGAAGCTTTCTTT	CASSVAGRGTEAFF